Listed below are T cell receptor beta chains from one sample, sequenced in a study of CD8+ T cells in alopecia areata. The assay was immunoSEQ multiplex PCR, and TCRdb's table has in-frame clones only and misses some. The data show approximately 150,000 clones, approximately 56% seen once. Input material: CD8+ T cells sorted from blood. Receptors were obtained from a human donor in good health. Each CDR3 is given with its conserved first and last residue. The D gene is left open where the match is weak. The size field is filled for only some rows; it gives once, few, many or a size class.

len: 14; d_gene: -; j_gene: TRBJ2-3; abundance: -; v_gene: TRBV2; CDR3aa: CASRREGLTDTQYF; CDR3nt: TGTGCCAGCAGGCGGGAAGGGTTGACAGATACGCAGTATTTT
len: 14; d_gene: -; j_gene: TRBJ1-2; abundance: few; v_gene: TRBV15; CDR3aa: CATSLDGSNYGYTF; CDR3nt: TGTGCCACCAGCCTTGATGGTAGTAACTATGGCTACACCTTC
len: 16; d_gene: TRBD2; j_gene: TRBJ2-7; abundance: -; v_gene: TRBV7-8; CDR3aa: CASRPPGLARSYEQYF; CDR3nt: TGTGCCAGCAGACCTCCGGGACTAGCGAGGTCCTACGAGCAGTACTTC
len: 14; d_gene: -; j_gene: TRBJ2-7; abundance: -; v_gene: TRBV30; CDR3aa: CAWSVEAESYEQYF; CDR3nt: TGTGCCTGGAGTGTTGAGGCGGAGAGCTACGAGCAGTACTTC
len: 14; d_gene: TRBD1; j_gene: TRBJ2-7; abundance: -; v_gene: TRBV6-5; CDR3aa: CASSDTGAGYEQYF; CDR3nt: TGTGCCAGCAGTGACACAGGGGCGGGCTACGAGCAGTACTTC
len: 10; d_gene: -; j_gene: TRBJ1-2; abundance: -; v_gene: TRBV19; CDR3aa: CASGRDGYTF; CDR3nt: TGTGCCAGTGGCAGAGATGGCTACACCTTC
len: 15; d_gene: -; j_gene: TRBJ2-2; abundance: -; v_gene: TRBV5-4; CDR3aa: CASSPGPGGTGELFF; CDR3nt: TGTGCCAGCAGCCCTGGACCCGGAGGGACCGGGGAGCTGTTTTTT
len: 12; d_gene: -; j_gene: TRBJ2-7; abundance: few; v_gene: TRBV2; CDR3aa: CASVPGPYEQYF; CDR3nt: TGTGCCAGCGTACCCGGACCCTACGAGCAGTACTTC
len: 14; d_gene: -; j_gene: TRBJ1-1; abundance: few; v_gene: TRBV5-1; CDR3aa: CASTSGSGVTEAFF; CDR3nt: TGCGCCAGCACCTCAGGGTCCGGGGTTACTGAAGCTTTCTTT
len: 19; d_gene: -; j_gene: TRBJ2-6; abundance: once; v_gene: TRBV27; CDR3aa: CASSLYSDSPLSGANVLTF; CDR3nt: TGTGCCAGCAGTTTATATTCGGACAGTCCTCTCTCTGGGGCCAACGTCCTGACTTTC
len: 13; d_gene: TRBD2; j_gene: TRBJ2-7; abundance: -; v_gene: TRBV6-5; CDR3aa: CASRQGLADEQYF; CDR3nt: TGTGCCAGCAGGCAAGGACTAGCGGACGAGCAGTACTTC
len: 14; d_gene: -; j_gene: TRBJ2-1; abundance: -; v_gene: TRBV4-1; CDR3aa: CASSQDPSRDPQFF; CDR3nt: TGCGCCAGCAGCCAAGACCCTTCCCGGGACCCGCAGTTCTTC
len: 13; d_gene: -; j_gene: TRBJ2-2; abundance: -; v_gene: TRBV5-6; CDR3aa: CASSLFDTGELFF; CDR3nt: TGTGCCAGCAGCTTGTTTGACACCGGGGAGCTGTTTTTT
len: 15; d_gene: -; j_gene: TRBJ2-1; abundance: few; v_gene: TRBV27; CDR3aa: CASRSGLGSYNEQFF; CDR3nt: TGTGCCAGCAGGTCGGGGTTGGGCTCCTACAATGAGCAGTTCTTC
len: 15; d_gene: TRBD1; j_gene: TRBJ2-1; abundance: -; v_gene: TRBV9; CDR3aa: CASSDRTGSHNEQFF; CDR3nt: TGTGCCAGCAGCGACCGGACAGGGTCGCACAATGAGCAGTTCTTC
len: 14; d_gene: TRBD2; j_gene: TRBJ2-5; abundance: -; v_gene: TRBV29-1; CDR3aa: CSAHPAGGGETQYF; CDR3nt: TGCAGCGCCCACCCCGCGGGAGGAGGAGAGACCCAGTACTTC
len: 14; d_gene: TRBD2; j_gene: TRBJ2-7; abundance: few; v_gene: TRBV27; CDR3aa: CASSLAGAGYEQYF; CDR3nt: TGTGCCAGCAGTTTAGCGGGAGCGGGATACGAGCAGTACTTC
len: 13; d_gene: -; j_gene: TRBJ2-4; abundance: -; v_gene: TRBV27; CDR3aa: CASSEDSKNIQYF; CDR3nt: TGTGCCAGCAGTGAGGATTCCAAAAACATTCAGTACTTC
len: 14; d_gene: -; j_gene: TRBJ2-7; abundance: medium-sized; v_gene: TRBV7-8; CDR3aa: CASSLLMGEDEQYF; CDR3nt: TGTGCCAGCAGCTTATTGATGGGAGAGGACGAGCAGTACTTC
len: 15; d_gene: -; j_gene: TRBJ2-5; abundance: -; v_gene: TRBV2; CDR3aa: CASSDWLGMGETQYF; CDR3nt: TGTGCCAGCAGTGATTGGTTGGGGATGGGGGAGACCCAGTACTTC
len: 12; d_gene: TRBD1; j_gene: TRBJ2-1; abundance: few; v_gene: TRBV29-1; CDR3aa: CSVEGQGNEQFF; CDR3nt: TGCAGCGTTGAGGGACAGGGAAATGAGCAGTTCTTC
len: 18; d_gene: TRBD2; j_gene: TRBJ2-1; abundance: -; v_gene: TRBV9; CDR3aa: CASSVATSGYTSYNEQFF; CDR3nt: TGTGCCAGCAGCGTAGCGACTAGCGGGTACACCTCCTACAATGAGCAGTTCTTC
len: 21; d_gene: TRBD1; j_gene: TRBJ2-3; abundance: -; v_gene: TRBV15; CDR3aa: CATSRDHILERGQGTTDTQYF; CDR3nt: TGTGCCACCAGCAGAGATCACATTCTAGAGAGGGGACAGGGGACAACAGATACGCAGTATTTT
len: 14; d_gene: -; j_gene: TRBJ2-3; abundance: few; v_gene: TRBV5-1; CDR3aa: CASSLVGATDTQYF; CDR3nt: TGCGCCAGCAGCTTGGTAGGGGCCACAGATACGCAGTATTTT
len: 14; d_gene: -; j_gene: TRBJ2-1; abundance: once; v_gene: TRBV15; CDR3aa: CATSVEMTINEQFF; CDR3nt: TGTGCCACCAGCGTGGAAATGACTATTAATGAGCAGTTCTTC
len: 12; d_gene: -; j_gene: TRBJ1-5; abundance: -; v_gene: TRBV10-2; CDR3aa: CASSDSNQPQHF; CDR3nt: TGCGCCAGCAGTGATAGCAATCAGCCCCAGCATTTT
len: 13; d_gene: -; j_gene: TRBJ2-1; abundance: few; v_gene: TRBV6-5; CDR3aa: CASSYSIGAEQFF; CDR3nt: TGTGCCAGCAGTTACTCGATAGGGGCTGAGCAGTTCTTC
len: 16; d_gene: TRBD1; j_gene: TRBJ2-3; abundance: -; v_gene: TRBV7-9; CDR3aa: CASSPTGQGYKDTQYF; CDR3nt: TGTGCCAGCAGTCCCACCGGACAGGGGTATAAAGATACGCAGTATTTT
len: 15; d_gene: -; j_gene: TRBJ1-5; abundance: once; v_gene: TRBV5-3; CDR3aa: CARSLVFQQNQPQHF; CDR3nt: TGTGCCAGAAGCTTGGTGTTTCAGCAAAATCAGCCCCAGCATTTT